The rows below give T cell receptor beta chains drawn from one sample of a study of cytotoxic CD8 clonotypes in ibrutinib-treated CLL. Produced via immunoSEQ multiplex PCR; TCRdb's table is partial and in-frame only. The sample carries about 200,000 clones, roughly 77% recorded once. The sample here was PBMCs, taken after 12 months of ibrutinib treatment. These receptors all come from a human donor with chronic lymphocytic leukemia. The CDR3 runs from the conserved cysteine through the conserved F or W. Fields, in order: CDR3 protein, CDR3 DNA, V gene, D gene, J gene, clone size. D genes are given only for firm matches. The size of a clone is reported for some rows only, either as once, few or many, or as a class for expanded clones.

CDR3 protein: CASSQDRNTGELFF; CDR3 DNA: TGCGCCAGCAGCCAAGATAGGAACACCGGGGAGCTGTTTTTT; V gene: TRBV4-3; D gene: -; J gene: TRBJ2-2; clone size: -
CDR3 protein: CASSTSGQDTDTQYF; CDR3 DNA: TGTGCCAGCTCGACTAGCGGGCAGGACACAGATACGCAGTATTTT; V gene: TRBV7-2; D gene: TRBD2; J gene: TRBJ2-3; clone size: few
CDR3 protein: CASLGQQGAGYTF; CDR3 DNA: TGTGCCAGCCTAGGACAGCAAGGGGCTGGCTACACCTTC; V gene: TRBV18; D gene: -; J gene: TRBJ1-2; clone size: -
CDR3 protein: CAWSVVGWAGTQYF; CDR3 DNA: TGTGCCTGGAGTGTAGTCGGCTGGGCAGGGACCCAGTACTTC; V gene: TRBV30; D gene: -; J gene: TRBJ2-5; clone size: -
CDR3 protein: CSVFPPSNTEAFF; CDR3 DNA: TGCAGCGTCTTCCCACCATCGAACACTGAAGCTTTCTTT; V gene: TRBV29-1; D gene: -; J gene: TRBJ1-1; clone size: -
CDR3 protein: CASSSGTGNQPQHF; CDR3 DNA: TGTGCCAGCAGCTCAGGGACAGGGAATCAGCCCCAGCATTTT; V gene: TRBV7-2; D gene: TRBD1; J gene: TRBJ1-5; clone size: -
CDR3 protein: CASSFRRDYSNQPQHF; CDR3 DNA: TGCGCCAGCAGCTTCCGACGAGATTATAGCAATCAGCCCCAGCATTTT; V gene: TRBV5-1; D gene: -; J gene: TRBJ1-5; clone size: -
CDR3 protein: CASSPPDQPQHF; CDR3 DNA: TGTGCCAGCTCACCACCGGACCAGCCCCAGCATTTT; V gene: TRBV18; D gene: -; J gene: TRBJ1-5; clone size: -
CDR3 protein: CASGLVYKDTQKGPQHF; CDR3 DNA: TGTGCTAGTGGTTTGGTGTACAAGGACACACAAAAAGGACCCCAGCATTTT; V gene: TRBV12-5; D gene: -; J gene: TRBJ1-5; clone size: -
CDR3 protein: CASSRGQGVEKLFF; CDR3 DNA: TGTGCCAGCTCACGGGGGCAGGGAGTTGAAAAACTGTTTTTT; V gene: TRBV18; D gene: -; J gene: TRBJ1-4; clone size: -
CDR3 protein: CASSVDGEKLFF; CDR3 DNA: TGTGCCAGCAGCGTAGATGGCGAAAAACTGTTTTTT; V gene: TRBV9; D gene: -; J gene: TRBJ1-4; clone size: -
CDR3 protein: CARSLASKGNQPQHF; CDR3 DNA: TGTGCCAGAAGCTTGGCGAGCAAGGGAAATCAGCCCCAGCATTTT; V gene: TRBV5-3; D gene: -; J gene: TRBJ1-5; clone size: few
CDR3 protein: CASSSGTGPTSGNTIYF; CDR3 DNA: TGTGCCAGCAGCTCAGGGACAGGGCCGACCTCTGGAAACACCATATATTTT; V gene: TRBV7-9; D gene: TRBD1; J gene: TRBJ1-3; clone size: -
CDR3 protein: CASSHRDRGDIQYF; CDR3 DNA: TGTGCCAGCAGCCACCGGGACAGGGGAGACATTCAGTACTTC; V gene: TRBV7-2; D gene: TRBD1; J gene: TRBJ2-4; clone size: many
CDR3 protein: CASSSLRLSYEQYF; CDR3 DNA: TGTGCCAGCAGTTCATTACGGTTATCCTACGAGCAGTACTTC; V gene: TRBV28; D gene: -; J gene: TRBJ2-7; clone size: -
CDR3 protein: CASSSDSYNEQFF; CDR3 DNA: TGTGCCAGCAGTTCGGATTCCTACAATGAGCAGTTCTTC; V gene: TRBV2; D gene: -; J gene: TRBJ2-1; clone size: -
CDR3 protein: CASSPLAAGSSLGDRQFF; CDR3 DNA: TGTGCCAGCTCACCCCTTGCGGCAGGTTCTTCCCTCGGGGATCGGCAGTTCTTC; V gene: TRBV18; D gene: -; J gene: TRBJ2-1; clone size: -
CDR3 protein: CASSYGTEAHNEQFF; CDR3 DNA: TGTGCCAGCAGCTATGGGACGGAGGCCCACAATGAGCAGTTCTTC; V gene: TRBV28; D gene: -; J gene: TRBJ2-1; clone size: -
CDR3 protein: CAWSGATGSVTDTQYF; CDR3 DNA: TGTGCCTGGAGTGGCGCGACAGGGAGCGTGACAGATACGCAGTATTTT; V gene: TRBV30; D gene: TRBD1; J gene: TRBJ2-3; clone size: few
CDR3 protein: CASSLGHAPHTQYF; CDR3 DNA: TGTGCCAGCAGCTTGGGCCATGCTCCCCATACGCAGTATTTT; V gene: TRBV5-6; D gene: -; J gene: TRBJ2-3; clone size: -
CDR3 protein: CASRSQGAPGNTIYF; CDR3 DNA: TGTGCCAGCAGATCCCAGGGAGCCCCTGGAAACACCATATATTTT; V gene: TRBV6-5; D gene: -; J gene: TRBJ1-3; clone size: -
CDR3 protein: CSVEPGGDEQYF; CDR3 DNA: TGCAGCGTTGAGCCAGGGGGGGACGAGCAGTACTTC; V gene: TRBV29-1; D gene: -; J gene: TRBJ2-7; clone size: -
CDR3 protein: CASSYSELGTEQFF; CDR3 DNA: TGTGCCAGCAGTTATTCAGAGCTCGGAACTGAGCAGTTCTTC; V gene: TRBV6-5; D gene: -; J gene: TRBJ2-1; clone size: -
CDR3 protein: CASTFRPGIGELFF; CDR3 DNA: TGTGCCAGCACCTTCCGGCCAGGAATCGGGGAGCTGTTTTTT; V gene: TRBV6-4; D gene: -; J gene: TRBJ2-2; clone size: -
CDR3 protein: CASSTGTGAGELFF; CDR3 DNA: TGTGCCAGTAGTACCGGGACAGGCGCCGGGGAGCTGTTTTTT; V gene: TRBV19; D gene: TRBD1; J gene: TRBJ2-2; clone size: -
CDR3 protein: CAWSISRQGSGELFF; CDR3 DNA: TGTGCCTGGAGTATCTCACGACAGGGGTCCGGGGAGCTGTTTTTT; V gene: TRBV30; D gene: TRBD1; J gene: TRBJ2-2; clone size: once
CDR3 protein: CASSPLDRPNEKLFF; CDR3 DNA: TGTGCCAGCAGTCCCCTCGACAGGCCTAATGAAAAACTGTTTTTT; V gene: TRBV28; D gene: -; J gene: TRBJ1-4; clone size: -
CDR3 protein: CASSGATGVNEQYF; CDR3 DNA: TGCGCCAGCAGTGGGGCGACAGGGGTCAACGAGCAGTACTTC; V gene: TRBV10-2; D gene: TRBD1; J gene: TRBJ2-7; clone size: few
CDR3 protein: CASSTTGNQPQHF; CDR3 DNA: TGTGCCAGTAGTACCACAGGCAATCAGCCCCAGCATTTT; V gene: TRBV19; D gene: -; J gene: TRBJ1-5; clone size: -
CDR3 protein: CASSFGPQETQYF; CDR3 DNA: TGCGCCAGCAGCTTCGGACCCCAAGAGACCCAGTACTTC; V gene: TRBV5-1; D gene: -; J gene: TRBJ2-5; clone size: -
CDR3 protein: CASSVVSGSGNTIYF; CDR3 DNA: TGTGCCAGTAGTGTCGTTTCAGGCTCTGGAAACACCATATATTTT; V gene: TRBV19; D gene: -; J gene: TRBJ1-3; clone size: -
CDR3 protein: CASSFTDSNEQFF; CDR3 DNA: TGTGCCAGCAGTTTTACAGACTCCAATGAGCAGTTCTTC; V gene: TRBV27; D gene: -; J gene: TRBJ2-1; clone size: -
CDR3 protein: CASSKSRGDTEAFF; CDR3 DNA: TGTGCCAGCAGTAAATCCCGGGGGGACACTGAAGCTTTCTTT; V gene: TRBV7-3; D gene: -; J gene: TRBJ1-1; clone size: -
CDR3 protein: CASGPGTTAQETQYF; CDR3 DNA: TGTGCTAGTGGTCCTGGGACGACGGCCCAAGAGACCCAGTACTTC; V gene: TRBV12-5; D gene: -; J gene: TRBJ2-5; clone size: -
CDR3 protein: CASNYGYTF; CDR3 DNA: TGTGCCAGCAACTATGGCTACACCTTC; V gene: TRBV2; D gene: -; J gene: TRBJ1-2; clone size: -
CDR3 protein: CASSLATGGYEQYF; CDR3 DNA: TGTGCCAGCAGCTTAGCGACAGGCGGCTACGAGCAGTACTTC; V gene: TRBV11-1; D gene: -; J gene: TRBJ2-7; clone size: -
CDR3 protein: CAWSVKGRESTEAFF; CDR3 DNA: TGTGCCTGGAGTGTAAAGGGCAGGGAGTCGACTGAAGCTTTCTTT; V gene: TRBV30; D gene: -; J gene: TRBJ1-1; clone size: once
CDR3 protein: CASSFTGGQGYTF; CDR3 DNA: TGTGCCAGCAGTTTTACAGGGGGCCAGGGCTACACCTTC; V gene: TRBV6-5; D gene: TRBD1; J gene: TRBJ1-2; clone size: few
CDR3 protein: CSVLNRGWNTEAFF; CDR3 DNA: TGCAGCGTTTTAAACAGGGGATGGAACACTGAAGCTTTCTTT; V gene: TRBV29-1; D gene: TRBD1; J gene: TRBJ1-1; clone size: -
CDR3 protein: CASSGREGAYEQYF; CDR3 DNA: TGTGCCAGCAGCGGGAGGGAGGGGGCGTACGAGCAGTACTTC; V gene: TRBV6-5; D gene: -; J gene: TRBJ2-7; clone size: -
CDR3 protein: CAWGEGYYGYTF; CDR3 DNA: TGTGCCTGGGGGGAGGGGTACTATGGCTACACCTTC; V gene: TRBV30; D gene: -; J gene: TRBJ1-2; clone size: -
CDR3 protein: CASSFPRDRVNEKLFF; CDR3 DNA: TGTGCCAGCAGCTTCCCCCGGGACCGAGTGAATGAAAAACTGTTTTTT; V gene: TRBV11-3; D gene: -; J gene: TRBJ1-4; clone size: -
CDR3 protein: CASSYGRSNQPQHF; CDR3 DNA: TGTGCCAGCAGCTATGGGCGTAGCAATCAGCCCCAGCATTTT; V gene: TRBV4-2; D gene: -; J gene: TRBJ1-5; clone size: few
CDR3 protein: CASSDLGQGNQPQHF; CDR3 DNA: TGTGCCAGCAGTGATTTGGGACAGGGTAATCAGCCCCAGCATTTT; V gene: TRBV2; D gene: TRBD1; J gene: TRBJ1-5; clone size: -